This TCR beta chain stems from a study of shared clonotypes between healthy human individuals. Background on the study: Per donor, three plates held CD4 naive cells, three held CD4 memory, two held CD8 naive and one held CD8 memory. Study observations and caveats: It was observed that 5% to 6.5% of naive CD4 clonotypes were shared across several donors.

Libraries were prepared by immunoSEQ multiplex PCR; TCRdb keeps only in-frame clonotypes and omits some of them. The table shows some 630,000 clones, with roughly 70% occurring only once. The CDR3 sequence is 14 residues long. Germline V gene sequence: CDR1 SGHVS, CDR2 FQNEAQ. Trimming pared 2 bases from V and 1 base from J, leaving 9 bases between. Comments on this clone: Its specificity is unknown.

Investigators divided CD4+ cells into CD45RA+ naive and CD45RA-negative memory subsets. This chain uses TRBV7-8 with TRBJ2-7; D is unresolved. This sequence was found in a woman under 40 in good health. Sequencing was done on a sample of memory CD4+ T cells sorted from blood. The sample's subset: CD45RA-negative fraction. The CDR3 is CASSLTSSSYEQYF. The CDR3 nucleotides are TGTGCCAGCAGCTTAACTTCAAGTTCCTACGAGCAGTACTTC.